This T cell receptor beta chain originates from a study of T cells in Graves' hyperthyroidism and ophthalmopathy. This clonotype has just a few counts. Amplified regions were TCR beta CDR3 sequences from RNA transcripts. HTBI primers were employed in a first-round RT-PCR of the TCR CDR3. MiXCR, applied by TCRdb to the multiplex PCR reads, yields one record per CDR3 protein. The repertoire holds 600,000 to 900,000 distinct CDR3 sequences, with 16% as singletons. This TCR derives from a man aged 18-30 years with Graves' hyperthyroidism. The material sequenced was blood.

In nucleotides, the CDR3 is TGCAGTGCGCTATGGGACCAAAAAAAGGTGCAGTACTTC. This codes for CSALWDQKKVQYF. The chain combines TRBV20-1 with TRBJ2-7; D tentatively fits TRBD1 or TRBD2 (5 bases each). Per germline, CDR1 DFQATT and CDR2 SNEGSKA (reference sequence). V was pared by 6 bases and J by 9 bases, with 21 bases between. This CDR3 comprises 13 residues.